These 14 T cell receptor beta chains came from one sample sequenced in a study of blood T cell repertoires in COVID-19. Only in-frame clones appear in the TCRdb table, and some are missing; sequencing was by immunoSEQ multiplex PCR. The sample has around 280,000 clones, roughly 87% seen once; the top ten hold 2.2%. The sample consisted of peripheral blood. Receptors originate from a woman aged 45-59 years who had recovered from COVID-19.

The CDR3 loop is CASSTRLAGDTGELFF. In nucleotides, the CDR3 is TGTGCCAGCAGCACTCGACTAGCGGGAGACACCGGGGAGCTGTTTTTT. This sequence joins TRBV6-2 or TRBV6-3 and TRBJ2-2, with 12 positions matching TRBD2. The CDR3 loop spans 16 amino acids. V lost 6 bases, J lost 3 bases, and 5 bases stayed unmatched. Germline V gives CDR1 MNHEY, CDR2 SVGEGT.

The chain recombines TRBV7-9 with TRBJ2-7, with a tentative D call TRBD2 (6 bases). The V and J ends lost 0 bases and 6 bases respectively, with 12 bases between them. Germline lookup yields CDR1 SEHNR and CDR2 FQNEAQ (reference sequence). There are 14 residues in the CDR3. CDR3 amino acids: CASSLAGGRGEQYF. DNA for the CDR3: TGTGCCAGCAGCTTAGCGGGAGGCCGGGGCGAGCAGTACTTC.

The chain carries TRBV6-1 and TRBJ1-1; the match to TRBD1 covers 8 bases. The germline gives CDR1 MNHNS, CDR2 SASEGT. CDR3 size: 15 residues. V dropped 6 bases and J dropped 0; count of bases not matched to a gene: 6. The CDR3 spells CASRAGQVMNTEAFF. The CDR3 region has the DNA TGTGCCAGCAGAGCGGGACAGGTCATGAACACTGAAGCTTTCTTT.

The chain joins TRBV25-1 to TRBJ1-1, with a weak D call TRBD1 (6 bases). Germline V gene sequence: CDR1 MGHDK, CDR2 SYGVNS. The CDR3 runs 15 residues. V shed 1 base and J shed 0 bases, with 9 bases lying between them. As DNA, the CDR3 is TGTGCCAGCAGTGAATGGGACACCGTGAACACTGAAGCTTTCTTT. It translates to CASSEWDTVNTEAFF.

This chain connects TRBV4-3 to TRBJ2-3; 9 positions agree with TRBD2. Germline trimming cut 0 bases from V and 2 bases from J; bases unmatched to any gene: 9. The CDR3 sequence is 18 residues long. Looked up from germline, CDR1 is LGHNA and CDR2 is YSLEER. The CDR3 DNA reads TGCGCCAGCAGCCAAGAAGGGACGGGGACTAGCCCCACAGATACGCAGTATTTT. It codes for CASSQEGTGTSPTDTQYF.

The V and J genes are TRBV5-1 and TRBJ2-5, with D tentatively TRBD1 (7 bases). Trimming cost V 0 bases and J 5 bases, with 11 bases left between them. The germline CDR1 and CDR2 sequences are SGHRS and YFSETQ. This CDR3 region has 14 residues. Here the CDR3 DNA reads TGCGCCAGCAGCTTGGTGGGGGGACAGGAGACCCAGTACTTC. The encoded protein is CASSLVGGQETQYF.

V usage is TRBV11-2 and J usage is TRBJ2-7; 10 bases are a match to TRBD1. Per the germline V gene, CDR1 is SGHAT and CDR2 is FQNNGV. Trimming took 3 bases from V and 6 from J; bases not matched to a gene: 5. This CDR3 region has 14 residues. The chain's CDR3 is CASSFWGQGSEQYF. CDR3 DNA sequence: TGTGCCAGCAGCTTCTGGGGACAGGGGAGCGAGCAGTACTTC.

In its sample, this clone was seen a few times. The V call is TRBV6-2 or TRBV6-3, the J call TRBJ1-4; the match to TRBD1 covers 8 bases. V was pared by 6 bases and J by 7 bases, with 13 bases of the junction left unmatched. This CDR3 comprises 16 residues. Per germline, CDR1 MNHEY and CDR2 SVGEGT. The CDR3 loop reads CASSPTVDRGVEKLFF. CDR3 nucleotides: TGTGCCAGCAGCCCTACGGTCGACAGGGGAGTTGAAAAACTGTTTTTT.

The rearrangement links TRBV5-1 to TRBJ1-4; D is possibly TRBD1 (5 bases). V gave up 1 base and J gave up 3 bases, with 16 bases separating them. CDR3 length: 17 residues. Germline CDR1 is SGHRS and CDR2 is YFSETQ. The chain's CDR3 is CASSLYPFTGANEKLFF. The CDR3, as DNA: TGCGCCAGCAGCTTGTACCCCTTCACAGGAGCTAATGAAAAACTGTTTTTT.

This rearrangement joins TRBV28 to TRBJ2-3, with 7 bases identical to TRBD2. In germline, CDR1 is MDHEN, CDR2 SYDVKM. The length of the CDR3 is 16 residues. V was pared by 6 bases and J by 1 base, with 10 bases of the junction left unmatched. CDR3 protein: CASRGSGRERTDTQYF. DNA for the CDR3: TGTGCCAGCAGGGGCTCGGGGCGGGAGCGCACAGATACGCAGTATTTT. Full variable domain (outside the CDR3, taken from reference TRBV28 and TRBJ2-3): DVKVTQSSRYLVKRTGEKVFLECVQDMDHENMFWYRQDPGLGLRLIYFSYDVKMKEKGDIPEGYSVSREKKERFSLILESASTNQTSMYLCASRGSGRERTDTQYFGPGTRLTVL.

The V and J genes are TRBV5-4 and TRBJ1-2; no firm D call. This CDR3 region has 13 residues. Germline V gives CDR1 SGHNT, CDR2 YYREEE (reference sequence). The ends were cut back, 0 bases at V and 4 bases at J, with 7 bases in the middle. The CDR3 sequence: CASSLGASYGYTF. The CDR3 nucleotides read TGTGCCAGCAGCTTGGGGGCTTCCTATGGCTACACCTTC. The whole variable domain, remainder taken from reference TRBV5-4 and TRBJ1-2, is ETGVTQSPTHLIKTRGQQVTLRCSSQSGHNTVSWYQQALGQGPQFIFQYYREEENGRGNFPPRFSGLQFPNYSSELNVNALELDDSALYLCASSLGASYGYTFGSGTRLTVV.

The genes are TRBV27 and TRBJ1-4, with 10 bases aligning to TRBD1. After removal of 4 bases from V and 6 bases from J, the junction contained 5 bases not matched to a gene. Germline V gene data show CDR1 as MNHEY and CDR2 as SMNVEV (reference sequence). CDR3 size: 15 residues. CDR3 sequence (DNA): TGTGCCAGCAGTTCTCTCGGGACAGGGGATGAAAAACTGTTTTTT. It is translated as CASSSLGTGDEKLFF.

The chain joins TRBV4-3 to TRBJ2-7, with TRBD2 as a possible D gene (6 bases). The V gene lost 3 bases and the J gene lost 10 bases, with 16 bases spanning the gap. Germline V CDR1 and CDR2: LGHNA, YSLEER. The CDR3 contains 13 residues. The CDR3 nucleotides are TGCGCCAGCAGCCAGGAATTTGGGACTCGACAGTACTTC. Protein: CASSQEFGTRQYF.

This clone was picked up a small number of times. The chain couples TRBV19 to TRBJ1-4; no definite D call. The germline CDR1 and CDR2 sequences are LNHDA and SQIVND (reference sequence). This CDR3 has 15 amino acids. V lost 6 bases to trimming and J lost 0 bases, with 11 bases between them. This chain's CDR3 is CASRGGPATNEKLFF. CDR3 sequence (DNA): TGTGCCAGTAGGGGAGGGCCCGCAACTAATGAAAAACTGTTTTTT.